These T cell receptor beta chains were read from a single sample in a study of OX40 agonist ivuxolimab in advanced cancers. Profiling relied on immunoSEQ multiplex PCR, and the TCRdb table lists in-frame clones only, not all of them. The sample carries about 24,000 clones, around 90% recorded once. Sequenced here: CD4+ or CD8+ T cells sorted from blood, sampled in a trial of the OX40 agonist ivuxolimab. The source is an adult with an advanced solid tumor such as melanoma, head and neck, liver or kidney cancer. Both conserved end residues are part of each CDR3. A D gene is named only where the DNA matches it firmly. Rows give clone size only sometimes, using once, few, many, or a class for an expanded clone.

v_gene,j_gene,abundance,d_gene,CDR3nt,CDR3aa
TRBV4-1,TRBJ2-1,-,TRBD2,TGCGCCAGCAGCCAAGTTACTAGCGCGCCCTCCTACAATGAGCAGTTCTTC,CASSQVTSAPSYNEQFF
TRBV5-1,TRBJ1-6,-,-,TGCGCCAGCAGCTTGGATAGGACGGATTATAATTCACCCCTCCACTTT,CASSLDRTDYNSPLHF
TRBV7-3,TRBJ2-5,once,-,TGTGCCAGCAGCCACGGGTGGGACGAGACCCAGTACTTC,CASSHGWDETQYF
TRBV2,TRBJ2-3,-,-,TGTGCCAGCAGTGGTGGGGGGCAGGGAGATACGCAGTATTTT,CASSGGGQGDTQYF
TRBV28,TRBJ1-1,-,-,TGTGCCAGCAGTTTATCAGGGACGGGCACTGAAGCTTTCTTT,CASSLSGTGTEAFF
TRBV5-5,TRBJ1-1,-,TRBD1,TGTGCCAGCAGCCTGGACAGGGGCCTACTCTTCACTGAAGCTTTCTTT,CASSLDRGLLFTEAFF
TRBV5-6,TRBJ1-2,-,-,TGTGCCAGCAGCCCTAACATTAACTATGGCTACACCTTC,CASSPNINYGYTF
TRBV16,TRBJ1-1,-,-,TGTGCCAGCAGCCGCAGGGAAGCTTTCTTT,CASSRREAFF
TRBV7-9,TRBJ2-1,-,-,TGTGCCAGCAGCAGCCCCAGGGGGGTGGGAGCCAATGAGCAGTTCTTC,CASSSPRGVGANEQFF
TRBV30,TRBJ2-3,-,-,TGTGCCTGGGGACCGGCGTCAGATACGCAGTATTTT,CAWGPASDTQYF
TRBV19,TRBJ1-1,-,-,TGTGCCAGTACAGGAGGGGGGGCAAACACTGAAGCTTTCTTT,CASTGGGANTEAFF
TRBV27,TRBJ1-1,few,-,TGTGCCAGCAGCTGGACAGTGAACACTGAAGCTTTCTTT,CASSWTVNTEAFF
TRBV5-1,TRBJ1-4,-,-,TGCGCCAGCAGCCCCTCGAGTGGAGGCGAAAAACTGTTTTTT,CASSPSSGGEKLFF
TRBV5-4,TRBJ1-1,once,-,TGTGCCAGCAGCTCGACTTCTGGGAGAAACACTGAAGCTTTCTTT,CASSSTSGRNTEAFF
TRBV4-2,TRBJ2-7,-,-,TGTGCCAGCAGCACGGAACAAACAGATACCTACGAGCAGTACTTC,CASSTEQTDTYEQYF
TRBV6-5,TRBJ1-3,few,-,TGTGCCAGCAGTTTCACTGACTCTGGAAACACCATATATTTT,CASSFTDSGNTIYF
TRBV7-9,TRBJ2-1,-,TRBD2,TGTGCCAGCAGCTTCACGGAGGGCGGGAGTGTATCCTACAATGAGCAGTTCTTC,CASSFTEGGSVSYNEQFF
TRBV2,TRBJ2-7,-,TRBD1,TGTGCCACCGGGACAGGTCTCACCTACGAGCAGTACTTC,CATGTGLTYEQYF
TRBV6-5,TRBJ2-3,-,-,TGTGCCAGCAGTTACTCACCCACAGATACGCAGTATTTT,CASSYSPTDTQYF